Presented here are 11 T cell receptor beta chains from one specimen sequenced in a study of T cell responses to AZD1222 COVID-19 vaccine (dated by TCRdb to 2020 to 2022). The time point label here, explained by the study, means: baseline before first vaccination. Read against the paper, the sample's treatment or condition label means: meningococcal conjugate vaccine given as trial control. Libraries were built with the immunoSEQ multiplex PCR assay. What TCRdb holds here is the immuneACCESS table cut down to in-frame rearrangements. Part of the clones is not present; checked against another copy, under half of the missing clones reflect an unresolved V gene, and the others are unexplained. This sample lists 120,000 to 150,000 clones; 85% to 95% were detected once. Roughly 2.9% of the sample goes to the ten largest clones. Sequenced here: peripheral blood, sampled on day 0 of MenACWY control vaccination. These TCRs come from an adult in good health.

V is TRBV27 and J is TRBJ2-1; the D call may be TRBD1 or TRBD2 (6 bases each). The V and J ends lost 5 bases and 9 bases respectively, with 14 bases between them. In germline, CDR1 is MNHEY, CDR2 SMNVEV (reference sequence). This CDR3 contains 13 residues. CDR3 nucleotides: TGTGCCAGCAGTACGGGGGCTTATGGTGAGCAGTTCTTC. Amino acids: CASSTGAYGEQFF.

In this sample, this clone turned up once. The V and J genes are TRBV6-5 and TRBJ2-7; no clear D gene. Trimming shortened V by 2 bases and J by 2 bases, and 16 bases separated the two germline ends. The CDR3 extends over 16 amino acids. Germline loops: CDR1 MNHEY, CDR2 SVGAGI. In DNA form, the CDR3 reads TGTGCCAGCAGTTACGCGTGGGGTGAAACCCCCTACGAGCAGTACTTC. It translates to CASSYAWGETPYEQYF.

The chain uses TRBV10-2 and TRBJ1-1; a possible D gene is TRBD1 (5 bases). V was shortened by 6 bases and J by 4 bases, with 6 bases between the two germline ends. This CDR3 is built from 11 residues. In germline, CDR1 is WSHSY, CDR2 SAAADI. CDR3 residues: CASSGATEAFF. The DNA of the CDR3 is TGCGCCAGCAGCGGGGCCACTGAAGCTTTCTTT.

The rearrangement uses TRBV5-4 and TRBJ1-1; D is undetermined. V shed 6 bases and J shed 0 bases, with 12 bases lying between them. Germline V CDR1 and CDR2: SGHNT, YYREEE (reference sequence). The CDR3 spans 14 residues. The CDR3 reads CASTAGGMNTEAFF. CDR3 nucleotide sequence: TGTGCCAGCACCGCAGGAGGGATGAACACTGAAGCTTTCTTT.

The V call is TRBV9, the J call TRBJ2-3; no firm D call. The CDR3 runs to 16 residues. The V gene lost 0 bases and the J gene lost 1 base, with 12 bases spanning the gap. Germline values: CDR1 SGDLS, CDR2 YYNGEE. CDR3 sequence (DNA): TGTGCCAGCAGCGTAGCGTCGAACTGGGGCACAGATACGCAGTATTTT. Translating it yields CASSVASNWGTDTQYF.

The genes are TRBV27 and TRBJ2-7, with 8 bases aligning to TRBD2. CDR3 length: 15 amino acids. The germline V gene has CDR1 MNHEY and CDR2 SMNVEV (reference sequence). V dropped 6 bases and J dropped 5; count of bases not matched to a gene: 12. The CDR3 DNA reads TGTGCCAGCAGCGTCGGGGGGGGCGGGTTGAACGAGCAGTACTTC. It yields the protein CASSVGGGGLNEQYF.

The CDR3 DNA is TGTGCCACCAGTGATTTAGAGAAGGCGTATGGCTACACCTTC. It specifies CATSDLEKAYGYTF. V is TRBV24-1 and J is TRBJ1-2; D is uncertain. Germline-derived CDR1 and CDR2 are KGHDR and SFDVKD. V shed 1 base and J shed 5 bases, with 10 bases lying between them. The CDR3 spans 14 residues.

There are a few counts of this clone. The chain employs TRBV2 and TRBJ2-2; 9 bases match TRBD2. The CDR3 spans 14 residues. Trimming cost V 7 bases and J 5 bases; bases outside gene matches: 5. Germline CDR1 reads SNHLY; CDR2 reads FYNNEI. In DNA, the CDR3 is TGTGCCAGCAAAGGACTAGCGAGTACCGGGGAGCTGTTTTTT. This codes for CASKGLASTGELFF.

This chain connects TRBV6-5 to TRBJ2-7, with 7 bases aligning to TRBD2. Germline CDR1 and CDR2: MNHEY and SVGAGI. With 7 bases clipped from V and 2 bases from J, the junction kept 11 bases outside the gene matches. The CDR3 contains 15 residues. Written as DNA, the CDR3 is TGTGCCAGCAACCTACTAGCGTTACATACCTACGAGCAGTACTTC. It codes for CASNLLALHTYEQYF.

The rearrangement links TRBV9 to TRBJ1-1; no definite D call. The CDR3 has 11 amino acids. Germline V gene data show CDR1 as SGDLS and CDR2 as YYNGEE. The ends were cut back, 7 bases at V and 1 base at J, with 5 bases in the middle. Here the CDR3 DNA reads TGTGCCAGCTTCGGGAACACTGAAGCTTTCTTT. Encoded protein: CASFGNTEAFF. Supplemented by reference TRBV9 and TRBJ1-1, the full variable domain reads DSGVTQTPKHLITATGQRVTLRCSPRSGDLSVYWYQQSLDQGLQFLIQYYNGEERAKGNILERFSAQQFPDLHSELNLSSLELGDSALYFCASFGNTEAFFGQGTRLTVV.

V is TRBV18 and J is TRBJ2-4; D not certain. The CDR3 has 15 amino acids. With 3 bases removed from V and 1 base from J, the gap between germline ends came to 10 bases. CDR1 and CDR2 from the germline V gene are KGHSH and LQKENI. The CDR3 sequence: CASSPVALAKNIQYF. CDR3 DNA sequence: TGTGCCAGCTCACCGGTAGCCCTGGCCAAAAACATTCAGTACTTC.